The entry below describes one TCR beta chain. The entry originates in a study of blood T cell repertoires in COVID-19. Study-wide context: Acute and convalescent COVID-19 specimens originated in the United States, Italy and Spain. T cells, B-cell-depleted T cells, or PBMCs provided the cDNA or gDNA that served as material.

CDR1 is SEHNR and CDR2 is FQNEAQ in the germline V gene (reference sequence). This CDR3 is built from 17 residues. J gave up 3 bases and V 4 bases, and 6 bases lay outside the gene matches. Authors' data handling: It was from reference gene primer amplification that nucleated cell counts were estimated. Only in-frame clones appear in the TCRdb table, and some are missing; sequencing was by immunoSEQ multiplex PCR. V and J calls plus clone size are reproduced from that table; the DNA served to infer D and trimming. The sample consists of more than 65,000 clones, roughly 85% of them appearing once. The chain carries TRBV7-9 and TRBJ1-6, with TRBD1 matching 10 bases. Source material: peripheral blood. This clonotype originated in a woman of 80 years or more with acute or convalescent COVID-19. This CDR3 reads CASSSWTGGRYNSPLHF. Written as DNA, the CDR3 is TGTGCCAGCAGCTCTTGGACAGGGGGACGCTATAATTCACCCCTCCACTTT.